The 3 T cell receptor beta chains below come from one sample, sequenced in a study of blood T cell repertoires in COVID-19. Generated by immunoSEQ multiplex PCR, the TCRdb table keeps only in-frame clones and is missing some. The sample has some 210,000 clones, approximately 90% seen once. Source material: peripheral blood. These receptors came from a man aged 60-69 years with COVID-19, enrolled during active disease.

The J gene is TRBJ1-2, the V gene TRBV5-4; TRBD1 agrees at 9 bases. Germline V gene sequence: CDR1 SGHNT, CDR2 YYREEE (reference sequence). This CDR3 has 13 residues. Unmatched junction bases numbered 6, after V lost 4 bases and J lost 8 bases. The CDR3 region is CASSLQGAEGYTF. The CDR3 bases are TGTGCCAGCAGCCTACAGGGGGCAGAAGGCTACACCTTC.

CDR3 in DNA: TGTGCCAGCAGCTTCCTAAAGGGACAGAGGTCCTACAATGAGCAGTTCTTC. Translated, it gives CASSFLKGQRSYNEQFF. The rearrangement uses TRBV5-6 and TRBJ2-1, with TRBD1 matching over 7 bases. Germline V gene sequence: CDR1 SGHDT, CDR2 YYEEEE. This CDR3 has 17 residues. The V segment lost 2 bases and the J segment 1 base; nucleotides outside the gene matches: 9.

The chain joins TRBV12-3 or TRBV12-4 to TRBJ1-6; D is perhaps TRBD1 (6 bases). The CDR3 totals 13 residues. V lost 5 bases and J 15 bases, leaving 17 bases between the germline ends. The CDR3 DNA follows: TGTGCCAGCAGTACCCGACAGGCTGTCAACCTCCACTTT. Its protein product is CASSTRQAVNLHF.